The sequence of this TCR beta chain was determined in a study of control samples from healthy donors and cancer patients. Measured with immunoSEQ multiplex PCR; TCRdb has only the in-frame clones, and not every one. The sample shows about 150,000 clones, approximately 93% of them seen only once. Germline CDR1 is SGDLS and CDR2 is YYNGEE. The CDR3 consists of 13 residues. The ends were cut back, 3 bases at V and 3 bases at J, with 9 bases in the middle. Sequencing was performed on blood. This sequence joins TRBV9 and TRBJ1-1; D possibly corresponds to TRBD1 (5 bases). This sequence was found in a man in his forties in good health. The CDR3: CASSGRVDTEAFF. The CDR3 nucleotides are TGTGCCAGCAGCGGCAGGGTTGACACTGAAGCTTTCTTT.